This entry lists 8 T cell receptor beta chains sequenced from one sample in a study of cytomegalovirus exposure and HLA in healthy donors (dated by TCRdb to about 2017). Libraries were constructed by the immunoSEQ multiplex PCR assay. The multiplex PCR relied on a mix of 60 forward primers for TCR Vbeta segments and 13 reverse primers for TCR Jbeta segments. TCRdb holds this immuneACCESS table with in-frame rearrangements only. Some clones are missing; in checked studies, unresolved V genes explain under half, and the rest has no known cause. For this sample the table gives roughly 110,000 clones, of which around 64% were detected only once. Together, the top ten hold about 9% of the sample. Sequencing input: PBMCs. Source of these receptors: a man aged 25 to 40 in good health and CMV-seropositive.

The chain has TRBV4-1 and TRBJ1-2, with 10 bases aligning to TRBD1. J gave up 8 bases and V 4 bases, and 10 bases lay outside the gene matches. The CDR3 contains 15 residues. The germline V gene encodes CDR1 MGHRA and CDR2 YSYEKL. The CDR3 DNA sequence: TGCGCCAGCAGCCGACCGGGACAGGGGACGGAAGGCTACACCTTC. Translating it yields CASSRPGQGTEGYTF.

This chain uses TRBV11-2 with TRBJ1-4, with D unresolved. Germline V gene sequence: CDR1 SGHAT, CDR2 FQNNGV. The CDR3 totals 15 residues. Trimming removed 3 bases from V and 6 bases from J, with 14 bases in between. CDR3 nucleotide sequence: TGTGCCAGCAGCTTGACTACGCGGCGAGATGAAAAACTGTTTTTT. This translates into CASSLTTRRDEKLFF.

The J gene is TRBJ1-6, the V gene TRBV18; D uncertain. Germline V gene data show CDR1 as KGHSH and CDR2 as LQKENI. This CDR3 contains 15 residues. V lost 3 bases to trimming and J lost 6 bases, with 12 bases between them. This chain's CDR3 is CASSPGRLPNSPLHF. The CDR3 DNA sequence: TGTGCCAGCTCACCTGGCAGGCTTCCTAATTCACCCCTCCACTTT.

This CDR3 is CASSSQDGWGYYEQYF. CDR3 DNA sequence: TGTGCCAGCAGCTCCCAGGATGGATGGGGCTACTACGAGCAGTACTTC. The chain has TRBV9 and TRBJ2-7; D might be TRBD1 (5 bases). Looked up from germline, CDR1 is SGDLS and CDR2 is YYNGEE. V was pared by 4 bases and J by 3 bases, with 20 bases between. The length of the CDR3 is 16 residues.

V and J are TRBV2 and TRBJ2-2; TRBD1 is a possible D gene (5 bases). This CDR3 comprises 16 residues. V was clipped by 6 bases and J by 2 bases, with 16 bases between them. Per the germline V gene, CDR1 is SNHLY and CDR2 is FYNNEI. This CDR3 reads CASRVGAGTNTGELFF. Here the CDR3 DNA reads TGTGCCAGCAGGGTTGGGGCAGGCACCAACACCGGGGAGCTGTTTTTT. Full variable domain (remainder filled in from reference TRBV2 and TRBJ2-2): EPEVTQTPSHQVTQMGQEVILRCVPISNHLYFYWYRQILGQKVEFLVSFYNNEISEKSEIFDDQFSVERPDGSNFTLKIRSTKLEDSAMYFCASRVGAGTNTGELFFGEGSRLTVL.

This clone appeared a single time. This chain joins TRBV12-5 and TRBJ2-1; a weak D match, TRBD2 (5 bases). The CDR3 consists of 16 residues. The germline V gene has CDR1 LGHNT and CDR2 FRNRAP. V shed 0 bases and J shed 4 bases, with 13 bases lying between them. CDR3 nucleotides: TGTGCTAGTGGTTTGGTATTGGCAGCGGATTACAATGAGCAGTTCTTC. It encodes CASGLVLAADYNEQFF.

This clone occurred once. Sequence at one end of the junction differs from germline and may be a read error. The chain employs TRBV7-2 and TRBJ2-1; D is ambiguous. CDR1 and CDR2 from the germline V gene are SGHTA and FQGNSA. The CDR3 contains 11 residues. The CDR3 DNA reads as TGTGCCAGCAGCTACTACGATGAGCAGTTCTTC. Its protein product is CASSYYDEQFF. The complete variable domain, with remaining parts taken from reference TRBV7-2 and TRBJ2-1, reads GAGVSQSPSNKVTEKGKDVELRCDPISGHTALYWYRQSLGQGLEFLIYFQGNSAPDKSGLPSDRFSAERTGGSVSTLTIQRTQQEDSAVYLCASSYYDEQFFGPGTRLTVL.

The sample holds a few counts of this clone. The V call is TRBV7-3, the J call TRBJ2-1, with D tentatively TRBD1 (5 bases). The CDR3 loop spans 11 amino acids. V dropped 4 bases and J dropped 9 bases, with 7 bases sitting between them. Germline V CDR1 and CDR2: SGHTA, FQGTGA. CDR3 nucleotide sequence: TGTGCCAGCAGCTCTCAGGGTGAGCAGTTCTTC. Its protein product is CASSSQGEQFF.